The sequence of this T cell receptor (beta chain) was determined in a study of T-cell reconstitution after alpha-beta-depleted transplantation in children. Study-wide points: The high TCRbeta diversity at day 60 in some patients came from surviving recipient T cells and thymic progenitors. Where alpha-beta T cells came from about two months after transplant was reportedly several hundred expanded graft clones. A year had passed since transplant, and T-cell counts and diversity by then came mostly from newly produced T cells.

Unique molecular identifiers were used in preparing the TCRbeta library. MiXCR, applied by TCRdb to the PCR reads, yields one record per CDR3 protein. The sample shows approximately 520,000 distinct CDR3 sequences, approximately 10% of them seen only once. V was shortened by 1 base and J by 4 bases, with 20 bases between the two germline ends. Per the germline V gene, CDR1 is MNHEY and CDR2 is SVGEGT. The CDR3 is 18 amino acids. Worth noting for this clonotype: As yet, its antigen is unknown.

The sequence derives from a female patient aged 2 to 10 who had a stem cell transplant for aplastic anemia, so the T cells may come from the graft donor. Sequenced material: PBMCs, mostly from graft donor cells, taken 180 days after TCRalphabeta/CD19-depleted stem cell transplant. This chain uses TRBV6-2 or TRBV6-3 with TRBJ2-1, with a possible D match to TRBD2 (6 bases). The CDR3 DNA sequence: TGTGCCAGCAGTTACTTACCTTGGGCGGGAACCTTTTACAATGAGCAGTTCTTC. Amino acids: CASSYLPWAGTFYNEQFF.